The following is a T cell receptor (beta chain) sequence with its context. Its antigen remains unknown. Sequenced with the Oncomine TCR Beta short-read assay was DNA taken from cultured CD4+ T cells. MiXCR, run by TCRdb on the PCR reads, gives a single entry per CDR3 protein. The sample yields roughly 10,000 distinct CDR3 sequences, roughly 56% seen once. Germline CDR1 and CDR2: MNHNS and SASEGT. The V end was cut by 4 bases, the J end by 1 base, with 31 bases between. CDR3 length: 21 amino acids. The data derive from a study of vaccination and CD4 T cells after COVID-19. Treatment defined: 10-day PBMC culture with coronavirus spike peptide pools or control peptides (ViraFEST assay).

The rearrangement joins TRBV6-1 to TRBJ1-1; D gene unclear. The sample taken for sequencing was CD4+ T cells from blood, cultured in vitro. The TCR sequence derives from a human donor who had recovered from COVID-19. Here the CDR3 reads CASSGKNISFRASGSNTEAFF. The CDR3 coding sequence is TGTGCCAGCAGTGGAAAGAATATTTCCTTTCGGGCCAGCGGATCGAACACTGAAGCTTTCTTT.